This T cell receptor (beta chain) was sequenced for a study of CD8+ T cells in alopecia areata listed by TCRdb under 2018. Regarding the complete study: The treated patients took part in an open-label pilot trial in which moderate-to-severe alopecia areata was treated with oral tofacitinib at 5 to 10 mg twice daily. TCRbeta CDR3 regions were amplified by immunoSEQ multiplex PCR with 35 Vbeta forward and 13 Jbeta reverse primers. RNA was extracted with the PAXgene miRNA kit for fixed scalp, the miRNeasy kit for PBMCs, and the RNeasy kit for mouse skin. Scalp clonality was compared across normal scalp (n=4), patchy alopecia areata scalp (n=8), and alopecia totalis/universalis scalp (n=8). On the human side, TCRbeta sequencing was run on scalp tissue and on sorted CD4+ and CD8+ peripheral blood T cells from healthy controls and from alopecia areata patients with either patchy or totalis/universalis disease. For the treated patients, the SALT score, which quantifies what percentage of scalp surface area is affected, served as the measure of disease severity. Patients stayed on tofacitinib for 6 to 18 months and then had 6 months of follow-up off drug so that delayed response and recurrence could be assessed. Tofacitinib-treated patients had biopsies at baseline and at 4 and 24 weeks of treatment, with a later scalp biopsy in several patients. The study used high-throughput TCRbeta sequencing to examine T cell clonal expansion in alopecia areata, in both the C3H/HeJ mouse model and human patients.

Libraries were prepared through the immunoSEQ multiplex PCR assay. RNA was extracted from all samples and reverse transcribed into cDNA as template for TCR sequencing. First-strand cDNA was synthesized using SuperScript III with a 2:1 mix of oligo-dT and random hexamers. A synthetic immune receptor repertoire was used to gauge amplification bias, and whatever bias remained was removed computationally. In the authors' own workflow: Raw reads were preprocessed for error removal, and CDR3 was defined according to IMGT conventions as running from the conserved cysteine to phenylalanine. Clonality was calculated as 1 minus Shannon entropy normalized by log2 of the number of productive unique TCRs. Whether each scalp clone was CD4 or CD8 was inferred by checking scalp TCRbeta sequences against the CD4 and CD8 repertoires from sorted blood. Held by TCRdb, this immuneACCESS table contains in-frame sequences only and omits some clones. Under half of the omission traces to an unresolved V gene where checked; the cause of the rest is unknown. The V and J calls and clone size come from that table; D and trimming were worked out from the DNA. Across this sample there are approximately 210,000 clones, with roughly 66% seen only once. Roughly 1.2% of the sample lies in the top ten.

Broader findings and caveats from the paper: Compared with mice, TCR sequences shared between patients were less clear, possibly partly because of HLA diversity across the patient population. Resident alphabeta T cells in normal human skin are also sequenced, complicating scalp TCR repertoire analysis, unlike mouse skin dominated by gammadelta T cells. Scalp clonality and the number of expanded CD8+ clones among the top 100 scalp clones were significantly decreased by tofacitinib. Because the treated cohort was small and included a single nonresponder, larger studies are needed to assess links between baseline CD8+ expansion and response. Higher clonality and more expanded CD8+ clones were observed in lesional scalp than in normal scalp, particularly in alopecia totalis/universalis, a finding suggestive of antigenic drive. During tofacitinib treatment, many expanded lesional clones remained in scalp and blood, and this persistence may partly explain relapse after treatment is stopped.

Remarks on this clone: Its cognate antigen has yet to be identified. No base quality values were provided; no much bigger clone lies one nucleotide off.

Trimming removed 0 bases from V and 2 bases from J, leaving 8 bases between the germline ends. The germline V gene (reference sequence) supplies CDR1 LNHNV and CDR2 YYDKDF. From the cysteine up to the phenylalanine, the CDR3 has a length of 16 residues. Only CDR3 DNA remains: 48 bases, in frame from the first base. The sample's treatment or condition label is to be understood as: oral pan-JAK inhibitor, 5-10 mg twice daily. Peripheral blood and lesional scalp punch biopsies were obtained from patients with alopecia areata. PBMCs were separated by density centrifugation and stained for CD3, CD4 and CD8, after which CD4+ and CD8+ T cells were sorted on a FACSAria.

In this chain, TRBV15 is recombined with TRBJ2-6, with the D gene not clear enough to name. The TCR comes from a human donor with alopecia areata. This specimen was CD4+ T cells sorted from blood, taken at week 44, from a patient treated with tofacitinib. The CDR3 is CATSRDLWAGANVLTF. Read as DNA, the sequence is TGTGCCACCAGCAGAGATCTGTGGGCTGGGGCCAACGTCCTGACTTTC.